The 23 T cell receptor beta chains below come from one sample, sequenced in a study of blood T cells in healthy people across ages. Primed by a sample-barcoded 5' primer and a J-beta primer mix, a second PCR proceeded for roughly 6 to 12 cycles. Via MiXCR, TCRdb re-called the 5' RACE reads, giving one row per CDR3 protein. The sample has 850,000 to 1,000,000 distinct CDR3 sequences; roughly 52% are singletons. Sequencing was done on a sample of blood. The receptors originated from a man aged 25-45 years in good health.

About this clonotype itself: The junction shows a germline mismatch at one end, possibly a read error. The genes are TRBV9 and TRBJ2-1; TRBD2 might be the D (6 bases). This CDR3 has 14 residues. From germline, CDR1 is SGDLS and CDR2 YYNGEE. The CDR3, as DNA: TGTGCCAGCAGAGTAGGATGGGAGGACAATGAGCAGTTCTTC. This encodes CASRVGWEDNEQFF.

V usage is TRBV11-3 and J usage is TRBJ2-3; D is perhaps TRBD2 (5 bases). There are 16 residues in the CDR3. CDR1 is SGHNT and CDR2 is YENEEA in the germline V gene. V lost 3 bases and J lost 3, with 16 bases in between. CDR3 bases: TGTGCCAGCAGCTTGATCGGGATGAGTAGGACAGATACGCAGTATTTT. Translating gives CASSLIGMSRTDTQYF.

The J gene is TRBJ2-3, the V gene TRBV20-1; no clear D gene. Deletions cut 1 base from V and 0 bases from J, with 8 bases between. The CDR3 contains 14 residues. The germline CDR1 and CDR2 sequences are DFQATT and SNEGSKA (reference sequence). The CDR3 DNA sequence: TGCAGTGCTAGAGGGGTTACTAGCACAGATACGCAGTATTTT. It is translated as CSARGVTSTDTQYF.

This clonotype showed up just a few times. J is TRBJ2-5 and V is TRBV4-1; unclear D gene. This CDR3 is built from 18 residues. The V end lost 0 bases, the J end lost 5 bases, and 22 bases lay between the germline ends. Per germline, CDR1 MGHRA and CDR2 YSYEKL. CDR3 DNA sequence: TGCGCCAGCAGCCAAGATTGGGGTGACGCGCACTGGCAGGAGACCCAGTACTTC. Residues: CASSQDWGDAHWQETQYF.

This clonotype has a handful of counts. This chain uses TRBV6-2 or TRBV6-3 with TRBJ2-3, with D possibly being TRBD1 (7 bases). The CDR3 runs 15 residues. Germline V gene lookup returns CDR1 MNHEY and CDR2 SVGEGT. The V end lost 8 bases, the J end lost 2 bases, and 17 bases lay between the germline ends. CDR3 loop: CASQGGRLYTDTQYF. The CDR3, as DNA: TGTGCCAGCCAGGGGGGACGTCTATACACAGATACGCAGTATTTT.

The chain employs TRBV3-1 and TRBJ1-2; a possible D gene is TRBD1 (5 bases). Between the trimmed V and J ends, which lost 1 base and 0 bases, there was a span of 12 bases. The length of the CDR3 is 16 residues. The V gene's germline CDR1 is LGHDT and CDR2 YNNKEL (reference sequence). CDR3 protein: CASSQAGTLANYGYTF. The DNA for the CDR3 is TGTGCCAGCAGCCAAGCCGGGACTCTAGCTAACTATGGCTACACCTTC.

The chain joins TRBV27 to TRBJ1-2, with 7 bases aligning to TRBD1. Germline-derived CDR1 and CDR2 are MNHEY and SMNVEV (reference sequence). The CDR3 length is 14 residues. V shed 6 bases and J 4 bases; nucleotides not matched to a gene: 8. The CDR3 DNA sequence: TGTGCCAGCAGCCCCAGGGGGTTCGTCTATGGCTACACCTTC. Translating it yields CASSPRGFVYGYTF.

This clonotype occurred many times. The J gene is TRBJ2-5, the V gene TRBV6-4; D ambiguous. Trimming took 4 bases from V and 2 from J, leaving 14 bases between them. The germline V gene encodes CDR1 MRHNA and CDR2 SNTAGT. The CDR3 is made up of 15 amino acids. CDR3 in amino acids: CASSARAGSQETQYF. In DNA, the CDR3 is TGTGCCAGCAGTGCCCGGGCCGGCTCGCAAGAGACCCAGTACTTC.

The chain has TRBV20-1 and TRBJ2-7, with 7 nucleotides matching TRBD1. With V trimmed by 6 bases and J by 4 bases, 15 bases remained unmatched. This CDR3 region has 15 residues. The germline V gene has CDR1 DFQATT and CDR2 SNEGSKA (reference sequence). In DNA form, the CDR3 reads TGCAGTGCAGAAGACCGACAGGGTTGGGGGTACGAGCAGTACTTC. Translated, it gives CSAEDRQGWGYEQYF.

The genes are TRBV19 and TRBJ2-5, with no clear D. The DNA end lines up better with TRBJ2-7; the J call may be wrong. Looked up from germline, CDR1 is LNHDA and CDR2 is SQIVND (reference sequence). This CDR3 is 14 amino acids long. The DNA for the CDR3 is TGTGCCAGTTCTGACTTCGAATCCACCTACGAGCAGTACTTC. Translated, it gives CASSDFESTYEQYF.

The J gene is TRBJ2-7, the V gene TRBV9; TRBD1 matches at 11 bases. V lost 7 bases, J lost 4 bases, and 10 bases stayed unmatched. Germline-derived CDR1 and CDR2 are SGDLS and YYNGEE. The CDR3 has 15 residues. This CDR3 reads CASAPRDRGRYEQYF. The CDR3 coding sequence is TGTGCCAGCGCACCACGGGACAGGGGGAGGTACGAGCAGTACTTC.

The chain links TRBV7-2 to TRBJ1-5; D is undetermined. V dropped 0 bases and J dropped 7 bases, with 10 bases sitting between them. The CDR3 length is 14 residues. CDR1 and CDR2 from the germline V gene are SGHTA and FQGNSA. The CDR3 nucleotides are TGTGCCAGCAGCTTAGCGCGAGACCGACAGCCCCAGCATTTT. This translates into CASSLARDRQPQHF.

This clonotype was counted only a few times. This rearrangement joins TRBV11-2 to TRBJ2-7; 8 nucleotides agree with TRBD1. V lost 2 bases and J lost 4; bases outside the gene matches: 13. The CDR3 totals 17 residues. Germline-derived CDR1 and CDR2 are SGHAT and FQNNGV. CDR3 region: CASSLSDRGGASYEQYF. CDR3 nucleotides: TGTGCCAGCAGCTTAAGCGACAGGGGAGGCGCGTCTTACGAGCAGTACTTC.

The V and J genes are TRBV27 and TRBJ2-7; D not certain. Germline loops: CDR1 MNHEY, CDR2 SMNVEV (reference sequence). The ends were cut back, 8 bases at V and 0 bases at J, with 11 bases in the middle. This CDR3 comprises 13 residues. This CDR3 reads CASGVTSSYEQYF. The CDR3 DNA sequence: TGTGCCAGCGGGGTCACGAGCTCCTACGAGCAGTACTTC.

The chain couples TRBV12-3 or TRBV12-4 to TRBJ2-5; TRBD1 matches 7 bases. V dropped 7 bases and J dropped 2; count of bases not matched to a gene: 7. CDR3 length equals 14 residues. The CDR3 sequence: CASTDRDGQETQYF. In DNA form, the CDR3 reads TGTGCCAGCACCGACAGGGACGGACAAGAGACCCAGTACTTC.

This clonotype was seen a handful of times. The chain uses TRBV14 and TRBJ2-3; D uncertain. This CDR3 is built from 14 residues. V was pared by 2 bases and J by 2 bases, with 8 bases between. Germline CDR1 SGHDN, CDR2 FVKESK. In nucleotides, the CDR3 is TGTGCCAGCAGCCAAACTTGGCCCACAGATACGCAGTATTTT. Translating it yields CASSQTWPTDTQYF.

This clonotype was counted only a few times. The chain combines TRBV29-1 with TRBJ1-1, with D possibly TRBD1 on 6 matching bases. This CDR3 has 14 residues. V lost 6 bases to trimming and J lost 0 bases, with 14 bases between them. The V gene's germline CDR1 is SQVTM and CDR2 ANQGSEA. The CDR3 coding sequence is TGCAGCGTCCCCAGGGGATACTTGAACACTGAAGCTTTCTTT. Its protein is CSVPRGYLNTEAFF.

The chain recombines TRBV20-1 with TRBJ2-7; D may be TRBD1 (6 bases). The germline V and J ends were trimmed by 0 bases and 0 bases, with 15 bases remaining between them. CDR3 length: 16 amino acids. Germline V lookup: CDR1 DFQATT, CDR2 SNEGSKA (reference sequence). CDR3 amino acids: CSARDLDRLLSYEQYF. In DNA, the CDR3 is TGCAGTGCTAGAGACCTAGACAGGTTACTCTCCTACGAGCAGTACTTC.

This rearrangement joins TRBV12-3 or TRBV12-4 to TRBJ1-6; weak D call: TRBD1 (5 bases). The CDR3 is 15 amino acids. V shed 3 bases and J shed 10 bases, with 16 bases lying between them. CDR3 loop: CASSFGGVLDSPLHF. The CDR3 DNA reads TGTGCCAGCAGTTTCGGGGGGGTTCTGGACTCACCCCTCCACTTT.

The chain links TRBV28 to TRBJ2-5; D is perhaps TRBD2 (5 bases). Matching the DNA end better, TRBJ2-7 makes the J call doubtful. Germline CDR1 MDHEN, CDR2 SYDVKM. The CDR3 is made up of 12 amino acids. This CDR3 is CASSIASREQYF. The DNA for the CDR3 is TGTGCCAGCAGTATCGCTAGCCGCGAGCAGTACTTC.

This clonotype was detected once. V and J are TRBV6-1 and TRBJ2-7; TRBD1 is a possible D gene (5 bases). Germline V CDR1 and CDR2: MNHNS, SASEGT. V lost 7 bases and J 0 bases, leaving 16 bases between the germline ends. The CDR3 is made up of 15 amino acids. DNA for the CDR3: TGTGCCAGCAACCGTGTCAGGGATTTCTCCTACGAGCAGTACTTC. It translates to CASNRVRDFSYEQYF.

This clonotype was observed a few times. The chain links TRBV3-1 to TRBJ2-3; D might be TRBD1 or TRBD2, each matching 5 bases. CDR1 and CDR2 from the germline V gene are LGHDT and YNNKEL (reference sequence). V dropped 3 bases and J dropped 2 bases, with 15 bases sitting between them. The CDR3 spans 16 residues. CDR3 amino acids: CASSHGASQLTDTQYF. The CDR3, as DNA: TGTGCCAGCAGCCACGGGGCCTCACAACTCACAGATACGCAGTATTTT.

The chain combines TRBV6-2 or TRBV6-3 with TRBJ2-3, with TRBD1 matching 8 bases. The ends lost 6 bases at V and 4 bases at J; junction bases unmatched: 6. The CDR3 is 14 amino acids. Germline V gene sequence: CDR1 MNHEY, CDR2 SVGEGT. The CDR3 DNA follows: TGTGCCAGCAGGATACAGGGGGTTTCAGATACGCAGTATTTT. Amino acids: CASRIQGVSDTQYF.